This is a list of T cell receptor beta chains from one sample in a study of blood T cell repertoires in COVID-19. The method was immunoSEQ multiplex PCR; TCRdb's version includes in-frame clones alone and lacks a portion of them. This table has 80,000 to 100,000 clones, about 90% appearing once. Specimen: peripheral blood. The receptors come from a human donor with COVID-19, enrolled during active disease. The donor label of this sample is uncertain. CDR3s include the opening cysteine and the closing phenylalanine or tryptophan. A D gene is named only where the DNA matches it firmly. Clone size appears in some rows only: once, few, many, or a class for an expanded clone.

j_call: TRBJ2-1
d_call: TRBD2
v_call: TRBV5-1
clone_size: .
cdr3_nt: TGCGCCAGCAGCTCTCGCACTAGCGGGGGGGCCTCCAGTGAGCAGTTCTTC
cdr3_aa: CASSSRTSGGASSEQFF

j_call: TRBJ1-6
d_call: .
v_call: TRBV7-6
clone_size: .
cdr3_nt: TGTGCCAGCAGACAAGAAAGGGACACGAGCTCCTATAATTCACCCCTCCACTTT
cdr3_aa: CASRQERDTSSYNSPLHF

j_call: TRBJ2-3
d_call: TRBD2
v_call: TRBV6-5
clone_size: .
cdr3_nt: TGTGCCAGTTTAGCGGGGGGCAGGCAGTATTTT
cdr3_aa: CASLAGGRQYF

j_call: TRBJ2-5
d_call: .
v_call: TRBV21-1
clone_size: .
cdr3_nt: TGTGCCAGCAGCGACGGGACAGGGGGTGCAGAGACCCAGTACTTC
cdr3_aa: CASSDGTGGAETQYF

j_call: TRBJ2-3
d_call: TRBD2
v_call: TRBV7-3
clone_size: .
cdr3_nt: TGTGCCAGCAGCCCCAGCCTAGCGGGAGCAGATACGCAGTATTTT
cdr3_aa: CASSPSLAGADTQYF

j_call: TRBJ1-1
d_call: .
v_call: TRBV10-3
clone_size: .
cdr3_nt: TGTGCCACCGGATTAGGGGGTGGGAACACTGAAGCTTTCTTT
cdr3_aa: CATGLGGGNTEAFF

j_call: TRBJ1-1
d_call: TRBD1
v_call: TRBV11-3
clone_size: .
cdr3_nt: TGTGCCAGCAGCTTATCACAGGGGGAAGCTTTCTTT
cdr3_aa: CASSLSQGEAFF

j_call: TRBJ2-7
d_call: .
v_call: TRBV10-3
clone_size: .
cdr3_nt: TGTGCCATCAGTGAGTCGACAGGTGGCGAGCAGTACTTC
cdr3_aa: CAISESTGGEQYF

j_call: TRBJ1-1
d_call: .
v_call: TRBV7-3
clone_size: .
cdr3_nt: TGTGCCAGCAGCTCCTCTATGAACACTGAAGCTTTCTTT
cdr3_aa: CASSSSMNTEAFF

j_call: TRBJ1-3
d_call: TRBD1
v_call: TRBV10-3
clone_size: .
cdr3_nt: TGTGCCATCAGTGAGATACAGGGGCCTGGAAACACCATATATTTT
cdr3_aa: CAISEIQGPGNTIYF

j_call: TRBJ1-6
d_call: .
v_call: TRBV3-1/TRBV3-2
clone_size: .
cdr3_nt: TGTGCCAGCCGCGGGCCCGATAATTCACCCCTCCACTTT
cdr3_aa: CASRGPDNSPLHF

j_call: TRBJ2-1
d_call: TRBD1
v_call: TRBV6-5
clone_size: .
cdr3_nt: TGTGCCAGCAGTTACGGTACAGGGGTTGTCGATGAGCAGTTCTTC
cdr3_aa: CASSYGTGVVDEQFF

j_call: TRBJ2-3
d_call: TRBD2
v_call: TRBV9
clone_size: .
cdr3_nt: TGTGCCAGCAGCCCTTGGGCTAGCGGGGCCAGGGATACGCAGTATTTT
cdr3_aa: CASSPWASGARDTQYF

j_call: TRBJ1-2
d_call: .
v_call: TRBV14
clone_size: .
cdr3_nt: TGTGCCAGCAGCCAAGGACAGAGCTATGGCTACACCTTC
cdr3_aa: CASSQGQSYGYTF

j_call: TRBJ2-1
d_call: .
v_call: TRBV2
clone_size: .
cdr3_nt: TGTGCCAGCAGTAAGGGACTGGCGAACAATGAGCAGTTCTTC
cdr3_aa: CASSKGLANNEQFF

j_call: TRBJ1-1
d_call: .
v_call: TRBV29-1
clone_size: .
cdr3_nt: TGCAGCGTTGGGGGCGGGGCGGTGAACACTGAAGCTTTCTTT
cdr3_aa: CSVGGGAVNTEAFF

j_call: TRBJ1-2
d_call: .
v_call: TRBV28
clone_size: few
cdr3_nt: TGTGCCAGCAGTGACGGAGGGTATTACTATGGCTACACCTTC
cdr3_aa: CASSDGGYYYGYTF

j_call: TRBJ2-7
d_call: .
v_call: TRBV29-1
clone_size: .
cdr3_nt: TGCAGCGTTGTCGGGGTTTCCTACGAGCAGTACTTC
cdr3_aa: CSVVGVSYEQYF

j_call: TRBJ1-6
d_call: .
v_call: TRBV6-5
clone_size: .
cdr3_nt: TGTGCCAGCACGCGCTCCTATAATTCACCCCTCCACTTT
cdr3_aa: CASTRSYNSPLHF

j_call: TRBJ2-1
d_call: TRBD2
v_call: TRBV28
clone_size: .
cdr3_nt: TGTGCCAGCAGTTTACCCAGCGGGGTTAATGAGCAGTTCTTC
cdr3_aa: CASSLPSGVNEQFF

j_call: TRBJ1-5
d_call: .
v_call: TRBV28
clone_size: .
cdr3_nt: TGTGCCAGTAATACAGGGTACCAGCCCCAGCATTTT
cdr3_aa: CASNTGYQPQHF

j_call: TRBJ1-6
d_call: .
v_call: TRBV28
clone_size: .
cdr3_nt: TGTGCCAGCAGTTTAGCAGGGGCCGGGGATTCACCCCTCCACTTT
cdr3_aa: CASSLAGAGDSPLHF

j_call: TRBJ2-5
d_call: TRBD1
v_call: TRBV5-1
clone_size: .
cdr3_nt: TGCGCCAGCAGCCCGGGACAGCTACAAGAGACCCAGTACTTC
cdr3_aa: CASSPGQLQETQYF

j_call: TRBJ2-7
d_call: .
v_call: TRBV13
clone_size: .
cdr3_nt: TGTGCCAGCAGCTTAGGGACAGAATACGAGCAGTACTTC
cdr3_aa: CASSLGTEYEQYF

j_call: TRBJ2-2
d_call: TRBD1
v_call: TRBV6-6
clone_size: .
cdr3_nt: TGTGCCAGCAGACCTACCGGGACAGCGAACACCGGGGAGCTGTTTTTT
cdr3_aa: CASRPTGTANTGELFF

j_call: TRBJ1-2
d_call: .
v_call: TRBV9
clone_size: .
cdr3_nt: TGTGCCAGCAGCGTAGGAGTTGAGGGGGACTATGGCTACACCTTC
cdr3_aa: CASSVGVEGDYGYTF

j_call: TRBJ1-2
d_call: TRBD1
v_call: TRBV9
clone_size: .
cdr3_nt: TGTGCCAGCAGCGCCTCCACAGGGGATGATGGCTACACCTTC
cdr3_aa: CASSASTGDDGYTF

j_call: TRBJ1-1
d_call: TRBD1
v_call: TRBV5-4
clone_size: .
cdr3_nt: TGTGCCAGCAGCTTGCAAACAGGGGCTAACACTGAAGCTTTCTTT
cdr3_aa: CASSLQTGANTEAFF

j_call: TRBJ1-5
d_call: TRBD1
v_call: TRBV4-1
clone_size: once
cdr3_nt: TGCGCCAGCAGCGGAAGGAAGTCGGGACAGGGGTTATGGAGCAATCAGCCCCAGCATTTT
cdr3_aa: CASSGRKSGQGLWSNQPQHF

j_call: TRBJ1-2
d_call: TRBD1
v_call: TRBV10-1
clone_size: .
cdr3_nt: TGCGCCAGAAAGAACAGGGGTCCTAACTATGGCTACACCTTC
cdr3_aa: CARKNRGPNYGYTF

j_call: TRBJ2-3
d_call: TRBD2
v_call: TRBV28
clone_size: .
cdr3_nt: TGTGCCAGTAGCGGGGAGGCGGTAGATACGCAGTATTTT
cdr3_aa: CASSGEAVDTQYF

j_call: TRBJ1-6
d_call: TRBD1
v_call: TRBV10-3
clone_size: .
cdr3_nt: TGTGCCACCCAGGATGCAGGGACAGATAATTCACCCCTCCACTTT
cdr3_aa: CATQDAGTDNSPLHF

j_call: TRBJ1-5
d_call: TRBD1
v_call: TRBV30
clone_size: .
cdr3_nt: TGTGCCTGGAGCCCCGACAGGGGTGGTCAGCCCCAGCATTTT
cdr3_aa: CAWSPDRGGQPQHF

j_call: TRBJ1-1
d_call: .
v_call: TRBV18
clone_size: .
cdr3_nt: TGTGCCAGCTCACCACTGAGGGTGAGCACTGAAGCTTTCTTT
cdr3_aa: CASSPLRVSTEAFF

j_call: TRBJ1-6
d_call: .
v_call: TRBV6-2/TRBV6-3
clone_size: few
cdr3_nt: TGTGCCAGCAGTTACCAGGACAGTCTGTCCTCACCCCTCCACTTT
cdr3_aa: CASSYQDSLSSPLHF

j_call: TRBJ2-7
d_call: TRBD1
v_call: TRBV29-1
clone_size: .
cdr3_nt: TGCAGCGTAGTCTACCCCGGGACAGGGTCTCTCGGGGGGCAGTACTTC
cdr3_aa: CSVVYPGTGSLGGQYF

j_call: TRBJ1-1
d_call: .
v_call: TRBV2
clone_size: once
cdr3_nt: TGTGCCAGCAGTGAAGACCGAGAGAACACTGAAGCTTTCTTT
cdr3_aa: CASSEDRENTEAFF

j_call: TRBJ1-3
d_call: .
v_call: TRBV19
clone_size: .
cdr3_nt: TGTGCCAGTGGGCGGCGGGGCTCTGGAAACACCATATATTTT
cdr3_aa: CASGRRGSGNTIYF

j_call: TRBJ1-4
d_call: TRBD1
v_call: TRBV6-5
clone_size: once
cdr3_nt: TGTGCCAGCAGCCTTCTCGACAGGGGTAAACTGTTTTTT
cdr3_aa: CASSLLDRGKLFF

j_call: TRBJ2-3
d_call: .
v_call: TRBV11-2
clone_size: .
cdr3_nt: TGTGCCAGCAGCTTGAACTCCCATAGCACAGATACGCAGTATTTT
cdr3_aa: CASSLNSHSTDTQYF

j_call: TRBJ1-2
d_call: .
v_call: TRBV21-1
clone_size: .
cdr3_nt: TGTGCCAGCAGCAAGGACAGAAGGTCTAACTATGGCTACACCTTC
cdr3_aa: CASSKDRRSNYGYTF

j_call: TRBJ2-7
d_call: TRBD2
v_call: TRBV6-5
clone_size: .
cdr3_nt: TGTGCCAGCAGGAATTTTGGGGGGGTGAGTTACTTC
cdr3_aa: CASRNFGGVSYF

j_call: TRBJ2-6
d_call: .
v_call: TRBV19
clone_size: .
cdr3_nt: TGTGCCAGTAGTATACTACAGGCCAACTCTGGGGCCAACGTCCTGACTTTC
cdr3_aa: CASSILQANSGANVLTF

j_call: TRBJ1-5
d_call: .
v_call: TRBV12-3/TRBV12-4
clone_size: .
cdr3_nt: TGTGCCAGCAGCGTACAAGTTCATCAGCCCCAGCATTTT
cdr3_aa: CASSVQVHQPQHF

j_call: TRBJ1-5
d_call: .
v_call: TRBV10-3
clone_size: once
cdr3_nt: TGTGCCATCAGTGAGTCGGCGGGGGGCGATCAGCCCCAGCATTTT
cdr3_aa: CAISESAGGDQPQHF

j_call: TRBJ2-4
d_call: TRBD1
v_call: TRBV12-5
clone_size: .
cdr3_nt: TGTGCTAGTGGTTGGAGACAGGGAGCCAAAAACATTCAGTACTTC
cdr3_aa: CASGWRQGAKNIQYF

j_call: TRBJ2-7
d_call: TRBD1
v_call: TRBV19
clone_size: once
cdr3_nt: TGTGCCAGTAGTGCGGGACAGGCGCAGTACTTC
cdr3_aa: CASSAGQAQYF

j_call: TRBJ2-5
d_call: .
v_call: TRBV3-1/TRBV3-2
clone_size: .
cdr3_nt: TGTGCCAGCAGCCTCGCTAGCCGGGAGACCCAGTACTTC
cdr3_aa: CASSLASRETQYF

j_call: TRBJ1-4
d_call: .
v_call: TRBV25-1
clone_size: .
cdr3_nt: TGTGCCAGCAGTCAGGGTGCAACTAATGAAAAACTGTTTTTT
cdr3_aa: CASSQGATNEKLFF

j_call: TRBJ2-3
d_call: .
v_call: TRBV9
clone_size: .
cdr3_nt: TGTGCCAGCAGCCCCCGGGGTACGACCGCCGTACCAGATACGCAGTATTTT
cdr3_aa: CASSPRGTTAVPDTQYF

j_call: TRBJ2-7
d_call: .
v_call: TRBV18
clone_size: .
cdr3_nt: TGTGCCAGCTCACCAACGACAAATTGGTACGAGCAGTACTTC
cdr3_aa: CASSPTTNWYEQYF

j_call: TRBJ1-2
d_call: TRBD1
v_call: TRBV28
clone_size: .
cdr3_nt: TGTGCCAGCAGTTTGGCTGGGACAGGGGACCGCTACACCTTC
cdr3_aa: CASSLAGTGDRYTF

j_call: TRBJ1-2
d_call: TRBD1
v_call: TRBV5-1
clone_size: .
cdr3_nt: TGCGCCAGCAGCAGATCCGGGACAGACGGCTACACCTTC
cdr3_aa: CASSRSGTDGYTF

j_call: TRBJ1-3
d_call: .
v_call: TRBV6-1
clone_size: .
cdr3_nt: TGTGCCAGCAGTGCGGGACAACCACACTCTGGAAACACCATATATTTT
cdr3_aa: CASSAGQPHSGNTIYF

j_call: TRBJ1-1
d_call: .
v_call: TRBV11-1
clone_size: .
cdr3_nt: TGTGCCAGCAGCTCTAGACGAGGGCTGAACACTGAAGCTTTCTTT
cdr3_aa: CASSSRRGLNTEAFF

j_call: TRBJ1-3
d_call: .
v_call: TRBV5-4
clone_size: .
cdr3_nt: TGTGCCAGCAGCCCGGGCCCGGGGTCTGGAAACACCATATATTTT
cdr3_aa: CASSPGPGSGNTIYF

j_call: TRBJ2-5
d_call: TRBD2
v_call: TRBV7-9
clone_size: .
cdr3_nt: TGTGCCAGCAGCTTAGGAACTAGCGGGGGGTATGAGACCCAGTACTTC
cdr3_aa: CASSLGTSGGYETQYF

j_call: TRBJ2-1
d_call: .
v_call: TRBV9
clone_size: .
cdr3_nt: TGTGCCAGCAGCCTCAGTGGACAGAGCTCCTACAATGAGCAGTTCTTC
cdr3_aa: CASSLSGQSSYNEQFF

j_call: TRBJ1-2
d_call: TRBD1
v_call: TRBV9
clone_size: .
cdr3_nt: TGTGCCAGCAGCGAGGGGACAGGGGGCTGGAGTGGCTACACCTTC
cdr3_aa: CASSEGTGGWSGYTF

j_call: TRBJ2-1
d_call: TRBD1
v_call: TRBV6-5
clone_size: .
cdr3_nt: TGTGCCAGCAGTTACTCTGGACAGGGCTATGAGCAGTTCTTC
cdr3_aa: CASSYSGQGYEQFF